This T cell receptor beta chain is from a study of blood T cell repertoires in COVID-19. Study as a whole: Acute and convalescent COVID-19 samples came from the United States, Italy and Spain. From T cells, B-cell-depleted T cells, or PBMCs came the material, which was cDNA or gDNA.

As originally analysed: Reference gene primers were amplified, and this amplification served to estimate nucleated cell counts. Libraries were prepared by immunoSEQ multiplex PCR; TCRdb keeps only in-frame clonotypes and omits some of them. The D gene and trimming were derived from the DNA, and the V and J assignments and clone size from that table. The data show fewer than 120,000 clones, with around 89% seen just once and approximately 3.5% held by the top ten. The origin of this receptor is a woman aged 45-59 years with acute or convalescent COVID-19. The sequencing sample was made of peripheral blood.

CDR3 amino acids: CASSPVGGGGELFF. DNA of the CDR3: TGTGCCAGCAGTCCCGTTGGAGGTGGCGGGGAGCTGTTTTTT. The J gene is TRBJ2-2, the V gene TRBV6-2 or TRBV6-3, with D possibly matching TRBD2 (5 bases). V gave up 5 bases and J gave up 7 bases, with 14 bases separating them. The CDR3 extends over 14 amino acids. Germline CDR1 is MNHEY and CDR2 is SVGEGT.